The 26 T cell receptor beta chains below were found in one sample sequenced in a study of T cell responses to AZD1222 COVID-19 vaccine. Libraries were prepared by immunoSEQ multiplex PCR; TCRdb keeps only in-frame clonotypes and omits some of them. The sample lists roughly 180,000 clones; 85% to 95% were seen once. Material: peripheral blood, obtained on day 0 of AZD1222 vaccination. All receptors come from an adult in good health.

V gene TRBV3-1 (or the pseudogene TRBV3-2) combines with J gene TRBJ2-1; TRBD2 matches at 9 bases. CDR1 and CDR2 from the germline V gene are LGHDT and YNNKEL (reference sequence). The CDR3 is 16 residues long. The ends lost 1 base at V and 7 bases at J; junction bases unmatched: 8. Written as DNA, the CDR3 is TGTGCCAGCAGCCAAGTTTCCCTAGCGGGACGGAATGAGCAGTTCTTC. Translation: CASSQVSLAGRNEQFF.

This clone came up once. The chain carries TRBV5-1 and TRBJ2-7; D uncertain. V dropped 1 base and J dropped 6 bases, with 5 bases sitting between them. Germline V gene data show CDR1 as SGHRS and CDR2 as YFSETQ. The CDR3 runs 11 residues. The CDR3 spells CASSLQAEQYF. CDR3 coding DNA: TGCGCCAGCAGCTTGCAGGCCGAGCAGTACTTC.

The rearrangement joins TRBV6-5 to TRBJ2-3; D could derive from TRBD1 or TRBD2 (6 bases each). This CDR3 has 15 amino acids. From germline, CDR1 is MNHEY and CDR2 SVGAGI. The V and J ends lost 7 bases and 2 bases respectively, with 16 bases between them. In nucleotides, the CDR3 is TGTGCCAGCACCCACGGGGGCGGGGACACAGATACGCAGTATTTT. Translating it yields CASTHGGGDTDTQYF.

The chain combines TRBV27 with TRBJ2-1, with 11 bases that match TRBD2. The CDR3 totals 16 residues. Trimming cost V 8 bases and J 3 bases; bases outside gene matches: 9. Germline V gene lookup returns CDR1 MNHEY and CDR2 SMNVEV (reference sequence). The chain's CDR3 is CASRPPGLAVYNEQFF. The CDR3 nucleotides read TGTGCCAGCCGACCCCCGGGACTAGCGGTCTACAATGAGCAGTTCTTC.

The genes are TRBV6-5 and TRBJ1-2, with D maybe TRBD1 (5 bases). The V and J ends lost 6 bases and 4 bases respectively, with 9 bases between them. The CDR3 sequence is 12 residues long. From germline, CDR1 is MNHEY and CDR2 SVGAGI. CDR3 sequence: CASSQTVYGYTF. DNA of the CDR3: TGTGCCAGCAGCCAGACAGTCTATGGCTACACCTTC.

This rearrangement joins TRBV4-2 to TRBJ1-3; TRBD1 matches at 7 bases. Germline assignment: CDR1 LGHNA and CDR2 YNFKEQ. The CDR3 is made up of 16 amino acids. V shed 7 bases, J shed 2 bases, and the junction held 11 bases outside the gene matches. The CDR3 protein is CASTSETGIAGNTIYF. The DNA of the CDR3 is TGTGCCAGCACCTCCGAGACAGGGATAGCTGGAAACACCATATATTTT.

J is TRBJ1-1 and V is TRBV19; D not certain. The germline CDR1 and CDR2 sequences are LNHDA and SQIVND (reference sequence). The CDR3 runs 13 residues. Deletions cut 11 bases from V and 1 base from J, with 14 bases between. CDR3 loop: CASWGKGNTEAFF. The CDR3 DNA reads as TGTGCCTCCTGGGGAAAGGGGAACACTGAAGCTTTCTTT.

The rearrangement joins TRBV28 to TRBJ1-2, with D hard to call. The CDR3 totals 12 residues. Germline V gene lookup returns CDR1 MDHEN and CDR2 SYDVKM. V was trimmed by 7 bases and J by 5 bases, leaving 11 bases between them. The CDR3 DNA is TGTGCCAGCACAAGGTCGCGTTATGGCTACACCTTC. Amino acids: CASTRSRYGYTF.

The rearrangement links TRBV6-5 to TRBJ2-7; D not certain. This CDR3 has 11 residues. V lost 5 bases to trimming and J lost 2 bases, with 4 bases between them. Germline lookup yields CDR1 MNHEY and CDR2 SVGAGI. CDR3 in DNA: TGTGCCAGCAGTACCGCCTACGAGCAGTACTTC. This sequence encodes CASSTAYEQYF.

The rearrangement joins TRBV6-5 to TRBJ1-4; D is unresolved. Trimming cost V 4 bases and J 2 bases, with 8 bases left between them. The CDR3 loop spans 14 amino acids. Germline V CDR1 and CDR2: MNHEY, SVGAGI. The CDR3 sequence is CASSLLRTNEKLFF. CDR3 DNA sequence: TGTGCCAGCAGTTTACTTAGGACTAATGAAAAACTGTTTTTT.

The rearrangement uses TRBV9 and TRBJ2-3; D gene ambiguous. Trimming stripped 4 bases from V and 0 bases from J, with 15 bases between. This CDR3 region has 16 residues. CDR1 and CDR2 (germline): SGDLS, YYNGEE. The CDR3 region has the DNA TGTGCCAGCAGCTTGCACATGCTAACTAGCACAGATACGCAGTATTTT. This codes for CASSLHMLTSTDTQYF.

The chain has TRBV27 and TRBJ2-7; D remains ambiguous. Germline V CDR1 and CDR2: MNHEY, SMNVEV (reference sequence). This CDR3 region has 18 residues. With 2 bases removed from V and 0 bases from J, the gap between germline ends came to 20 bases. The CDR3 is CASSLKSWPSPSSYEQYF. The CDR3 region has the DNA TGTGCCAGCAGTTTAAAATCATGGCCTAGTCCTAGCTCCTACGAGCAGTACTTC.

V usage is TRBV2 and J usage is TRBJ1-5, with 12 nucleotides matching TRBD1. The V gene's germline CDR1 is SNHLY and CDR2 FYNNEI. V dropped 3 bases and J dropped 3; count of bases not matched to a gene: 3. This CDR3 spans 16 amino acids. CDR3 coding DNA: TGTGCCAGCAGTGAGGCGGGACAGGGGGCCAATCAGCCCCAGCATTTT. This codes for CASSEAGQGANQPQHF.

This rearrangement joins TRBV5-6 to TRBJ1-1; D remains ambiguous. Between the trimmed V and J ends, which lost 0 bases and 3 bases, there was a span of 12 bases. Germline V lookup: CDR1 SGHDT, CDR2 YYEEEE. The CDR3 runs 15 residues. The CDR3 coding sequence is TGTGCCAGCAGCTTGGGGCAAGTTTTGGACACTGAAGCTTTCTTT. Its translation: CASSLGQVLDTEAFF.

This chain's CDR3 is CASSRDEGAFGAFF. CDR3 DNA: TGTGCCAGCAGCCGTGACGAAGGGGCGTTCGGAGCTTTCTTT. The chain employs TRBV28 and TRBJ1-1; D is perhaps TRBD1 (5 bases). Germline CDR1 reads MDHEN; CDR2 reads SYDVKM. The CDR3 has 14 amino acids. V was cut by 6 bases and J by 10 bases, with 21 bases left in between.

V gene TRBV30 combines with J gene TRBJ1-1, with D tentatively TRBD1 (5 bases). Germline V gene data show CDR1 as GTSNPN and CDR2 as SVGIG (reference sequence). The CDR3 runs to 14 residues. Between the trimmed V and J ends, which lost 5 bases and 4 bases, there was a span of 17 bases. The CDR3 bases are TGTGCCTGGGGGGGGGTGGTTGCGGGCACTGAAGCTTTCTTT. Residues: CAWGGVVAGTEAFF.

The CDR3 here is CASSKTPGQGRFQPQHF. In DNA, the CDR3 is TGTGCCAGCAGCAAAACCCCGGGACAGGGGAGGTTTCAGCCCCAGCATTTT. V and J are TRBV21-1 and TRBJ1-5; TRBD1, as called in the table, went unchecked against the DNA. TRBV21-1 is designated a pseudogene. This CDR3 is 17 amino acids long.

This clone was detected only once. The rearrangement uses TRBV3-1 (or the pseudogene TRBV3-2) and TRBJ1-1; D uncertain. The CDR3 is 17 amino acids. Germline-derived CDR1 and CDR2 are LGHDT and YNNKEL (reference sequence). With 0 bases removed from V and 0 bases from J, the gap between germline ends came to 14 bases. In DNA, the CDR3 is TGTGCCAGCAGCCAAGATCGAGCGCTTTACATGAACACTGAAGCTTTCTTT. Translated, it gives CASSQDRALYMNTEAFF.

V gene TRBV3-1 (or the pseudogene TRBV3-2) combines with J gene TRBJ1-4, with 10 positions matching TRBD1. The CDR3 totals 14 residues. Germline V gene lookup returns CDR1 LGHDT and CDR2 YNNKEL (reference sequence). The V segment lost 5 bases and the J segment 8 bases; nucleotides outside the gene matches: 5. DNA for the CDR3: TGTGCCAGCAGCAACCGACAGGGGGCCGAAAAACTGTTTTTT. This codes for CASSNRQGAEKLFF.

The J gene is TRBJ1-1, the V gene TRBV19; D is unclear. Germline V gene sequence: CDR1 LNHDA, CDR2 SQIVND (reference sequence). CDR3 length: 13 residues. V was pared by 5 bases and J by 1 base, with 8 bases between. CDR3 region: CASSRQRNTEAFF. As DNA, the CDR3 is TGTGCCAGTAGTCGGCAGAGGAACACTGAAGCTTTCTTT. Full variable domain (rest looked up from reference TRBV19 and TRBJ1-1): DGGITQSPKYLFRKEGQNVTLSCEQNLNHDAMYWYRQDPGQGLRLIYYSQIVNDFQKGDIAEGYSVSREKKESFPLTVTSAQKNPTAFYLCASSRQRNTEAFFGQGTRLTVV.

Worth noting for this clone: Other DNA sequences in this sample translate to the same CDR3. J is TRBJ2-1 and V is TRBV2; D not certain. CDR3 length: 10 residues. Germline assignment: CDR1 SNHLY and CDR2 FYNNEI. Trimming pared 4 bases from V and 6 bases from J, leaving 1 base between. The CDR3 loop is CASSVNEQFF. The CDR3 DNA reads as TGTGCCAGCAGTGTCAATGAGCAGTTCTTC.

The chain is built from TRBV7-3 and TRBJ1-2; the D gene is possibly TRBD1 (5 bases). Germline CDR1 and CDR2: SGHTA and FQGTGA. The V and J ends lost 5 bases and 5 bases respectively, with 15 bases between them. The CDR3 is 14 amino acids. The CDR3 coding sequence is TGTGCCAGCAGCCTCAGGGCCCGAAGATATGGCTACACCTTC. The encoded protein is CASSLRARRYGYTF. The variable domain in full, with the rest retrieved from reference TRBV7-3 and TRBJ1-2, is GAGVSQTPSNKVTEKGKYVELRCDPISGHTALYWYRQSLGQGPEFLIYFQGTGAADDSGLPNDRFFAVRPEGSVSTLKIQRTERGDSAVYLCASSLRARRYGYTFGSGTRLTVV.

This chain's CDR3 is CASSQDPLYNEQFF. The CDR3 DNA sequence: TGTGCCAGCAGCCAAGATCCACTCTACAATGAGCAGTTCTTC. The genes are TRBV3-1 (or the pseudogene TRBV3-2) and TRBJ2-1; D gene unclear. V was pared by 0 bases and J by 3 bases, with 6 bases between. This CDR3 region has 14 residues. Germline-derived CDR1 and CDR2 are LGHDT and YNNKEL (reference sequence).

The rearrangement links TRBV6-5 to TRBJ1-2; D is unclear. The V end was cut by 7 bases, the J end by 4 bases, with 19 bases between. This CDR3 comprises 15 residues. CDR1 is MNHEY, CDR2 SVGAGI, per germline. The CDR3 loop is CASKQTILNFYGYTF. CDR3 coding DNA: TGTGCCAGCAAACAGACTATCCTTAACTTCTATGGCTACACCTTC.

This clone showed up just a few times. V is TRBV28 and J is TRBJ1-5; tentative D call: TRBD1 (6 bases). The V and J ends lost 8 bases and 8 bases respectively, with 16 bases between them. This CDR3 comprises 13 residues. Germline V gene sequence: CDR1 MDHEN, CDR2 SYDVKM. The CDR3 DNA reads TGTGCCAGCGTTGATAAAGGGGGTGAGCCCCAGCATTTT. As protein: CASVDKGGEPQHF.

The rearrangement joins TRBV10-1 to TRBJ2-5, with 8 bases that match TRBD1. CDR1 and CDR2 (germline): WNHNN, SYGVQD (reference sequence). V trimming: 3 bases; J trimming: 4 bases; junction bases outside the gene matches: 7. The CDR3 is made up of 15 amino acids. The CDR3 region has the DNA TGCGCCAGCAGTGATGGGGGCAGGGGGCGAGAGACCCAGTACTTC. This sequence encodes CASSDGGRGRETQYF.